These 22 T cell receptor beta chains were all obtained from the same sample, sequenced in a study of T cells in localized non-small cell lung cancer. The data were produced by immunoSEQ multiplex PCR, yet TCRdb's version contains in-frame clones alone and is incomplete. The sample lists 30,000 or so clones, about nine tenths occurring once. The material sequenced was peripheral blood, taken before any cancer treatment. These receptors were taken from a female donor of 60 years or more with stage I lung adenocarcinoma.

The V call is TRBV6-1, the J call TRBJ2-7; D unclear. The CDR3 contains 11 residues. Germline lookup yields CDR1 MNHNS and CDR2 SASEGT. V was pared by 7 bases and J by 4 bases, with 8 bases between. In DNA, the CDR3 is TGTGCCAGCAAGGACGCATACGAGCAGTACTTC. This translates into CASKDAYEQYF.

V usage is TRBV5-1 and J usage is TRBJ2-7; D may match TRBD1 or TRBD2 (5 bases each). This CDR3 is built from 15 residues. The germline V and J ends were trimmed by 0 bases and 1 base, with 11 bases remaining between them. Germline CDR1 and CDR2: SGHRS and YFSETQ. For the CDR3, the DNA is TGCGCCAGCAGCTTGGTAGAGGGGCGATCCTACGAGCAGTACTTC. The encoded protein is CASSLVEGRSYEQYF.

A word on this clone: The same CDR3 can be traced to other DNA sequences in this sample. The CDR3 nucleotides are TGCGCCAGCAGCTCCCGGGGTACCTATAATTCACCCCTCCACTTT. It yields the protein CASSSRGTYNSPLHF. V and J are TRBV5-1 and TRBJ1-6, with unresolved D. This CDR3 has 15 amino acids. Trimming took 3 bases from V and 2 from J, leaving 9 bases between them. Germline CDR1 reads SGHRS; CDR2 reads YFSETQ.

The rearrangement joins TRBV25-1 to TRBJ1-5; D perhaps matches TRBD1 (6 bases). Germline CDR1 reads MGHDK; CDR2 reads SYGVNS. This CDR3 is built from 18 residues. V lost 9 bases, J lost 1 base, and 25 bases lay in between. CDR3 sequence: CARCQVGTHGMSNQPQHF. In DNA form, the CDR3 reads TGTGCCAGATGCCAGGTAGGGACACATGGGATGAGCAATCAGCCCCAGCATTTT.

CDR3 sequence reads: CASSLAPSLQETQYF. The CDR3 DNA reads TGCGCCAGCAGCTTGGCCCCGTCACTCCAAGAGACCCAGTACTTC. This chain uses TRBV5-1 with TRBJ2-5; D call uncertain. The CDR3 totals 15 residues. V lost 0 bases to trimming and J lost 1 base, with 10 bases between them. Germline V gene lookup returns CDR1 SGHRS and CDR2 YFSETQ. The full variable domain, its missing parts supplied by reference TRBV5-1 and TRBJ2-5, is KAGVTQTPRYLIKTRGQQVTLSCSPISGHRSVSWYQQTPGQGLQFLFEYFSETQRNKGNFPGRFSGRQFSNSRSEMNVSTLELGDSALYLCASSLAPSLQETQYFGPGTRLLVL.

The chain is built from TRBV7-2 and TRBJ2-7; TRBD2 aligns across 9 bases. This CDR3 region has 15 residues. Per the germline V gene, CDR1 is SGHTA and CDR2 is FQGNSA. V was clipped by 5 bases and J by 1 base; unmatched bases: 6. The DNA of the CDR3 is TGTGCCAGCAGCCGCCTTAGCGGGGGATCCTACGAGCAGTACTTC. Translating it yields CASSRLSGGSYEQYF.

The chain links TRBV14 to TRBJ2-7; 7 bases map to TRBD1. The CDR3 is 14 residues long. Germline trimming cut 3 bases from V and 3 bases from J; bases unmatched to any gene: 5. Germline V CDR1 and CDR2: SGHDN, FVKESK. CDR3 in amino acids: CASSQRQGGYEQYF. The CDR3 nucleotides are TGTGCCAGCAGCCAGCGACAGGGTGGCTACGAGCAGTACTTC.

A few counts support this clone. The chain uses TRBV5-1 and TRBJ2-3; D is unresolved. The germline V and J ends were trimmed by 2 bases and 0 bases, with 13 bases remaining between them. In germline, CDR1 is SGHRS, CDR2 YFSETQ. There are 16 residues in the CDR3. DNA for the CDR3: TGCGCCAGCAGCTTAAACGGTAGAGCTAGCACAGATACGCAGTATTTT. Translation: CASSLNGRASTDTQYF.

The chain has TRBV10-2 and TRBJ2-1; 11 bases match TRBD1. Per the germline V gene, CDR1 is WSHSY and CDR2 is SAAADI. V shed 9 bases and J 4 bases; nucleotides not matched to a gene: 11. This CDR3 has 16 residues. The CDR3 DNA follows: TGCGCCAGTAATGGTCCCGGGACAGGGGGGTACAATGAGCAGTTCTTC. Amino acids: CASNGPGTGGYNEQFF.

The chain joins TRBV9 to TRBJ2-3; 8 bases are shared with TRBD2. There are 16 residues in the CDR3. Trimming took 0 bases from V and 2 from J; bases not matched to a gene: 5. Germline-derived CDR1 and CDR2 are SGDLS and YYNGEE. CDR3 coding DNA: TGTGCCAGCAGCGTAGCAGCGGGGGAGCCCACAGATACGCAGTATTTT. Translated, it gives CASSVAAGEPTDTQYF.

The chain uses TRBV11-2 and TRBJ2-5, with unresolved D. The CDR3 extends over 15 amino acids. Trimming cost V 0 bases and J 7 bases, with 15 bases left between them. CDR1 and CDR2 from the germline V gene are SGHAT and FQNNGV. The CDR3 region is CASSLDLQASGTQYF. In DNA, the CDR3 is TGTGCCAGCAGCTTAGATCTCCAGGCCTCGGGGACCCAGTACTTC.

The chain combines TRBV2 with TRBJ2-5, with 10 nucleotides matching TRBD1. The V gene's germline CDR1 is SNHLY and CDR2 FYNNEI. The CDR3 extends over 16 amino acids. The ends lost 4 bases at V and 3 bases at J; junction bases unmatched: 8. In DNA form, the CDR3 reads TGTGCCAGCAGTGGTCCTTCGGGGACAGGGGAAGAGACCCAGTACTTC. Translation gives CASSGPSGTGEETQYF.

The gene calls are TRBV30 and TRBJ1-2, with D unresolved. V lost 1 base, J lost 0 bases, and 0 bases lay in between. This CDR3 comprises 11 residues. Germline-derived CDR1 and CDR2 are GTSNPN and SVGIG (reference sequence). For the CDR3, the DNA is TGTGCCTGGAGTGCTAACTATGGCTACACCTTC. This gives the protein CAWSANYGYTF. The whole variable domain, filled in from reference TRBV30 and TRBJ1-2, reads SQTIHQWPATLVQPVGSPLSLECTVEGTSNPNLYWYRQAAGRGLQLLFYSVGIGQISSEVPQNLSASRPQDRQFILSSKKLLLSDSGFYLCAWSANYGYTFGSGTRLTVV.

This clone is a singleton in its sample. V usage is TRBV9 and J usage is TRBJ1-6, with no clear D. V dropped 4 bases and J dropped 7 bases, with 12 bases sitting between them. This CDR3 is built from 14 residues. The germline V gene encodes CDR1 SGDLS and CDR2 YYNGEE. CDR3 nucleotide sequence: TGTGCCAGCAGCCCAAACGTGGGGAATTCACCCCTCCACTTT. Its translation is CASSPNVGNSPLHF.

The chain uses TRBV27 and TRBJ1-5; no reliable D call. Per germline, CDR1 MNHEY and CDR2 SMNVEV (reference sequence). The CDR3 spans 15 residues. Trimming stripped 5 bases from V and 4 bases from J, with 15 bases between. CDR3: CASSTQSESNQPQHF. As DNA, the CDR3 is TGTGCCAGCAGTACCCAGAGCGAGAGTAATCAGCCCCAGCATTTT.

The rearrangement links TRBV30 to TRBJ2-3; tentatively, D is TRBD1 (5 bases). The V gene's germline CDR1 is GTSNPN and CDR2 SVGIG (reference sequence). The V and J ends lost 2 bases and 5 bases respectively, with 8 bases between them. This CDR3 contains 12 residues. CDR3 loop: CAWSPQGDTQYF. The CDR3 bases are TGTGCCTGGAGTCCTCAGGGAGATACGCAGTATTTT.

A single count supports this clone. The chain uses TRBV5-8 and TRBJ2-5; 7 nucleotides agree with TRBD1. Germline assignment: CDR1 SGHTS and CDR2 YDEGEE. This CDR3 is 14 amino acids long. J gave up 5 bases and V 0 bases, and 4 bases lay outside the gene matches. The CDR3 region has the DNA TGTGCCAGCAGCTTGGTATCCAGGGGGGAGACCCAGTACTTC. Its protein product is CASSLVSRGETQYF.

The chain has TRBV6-1 and TRBJ1-1; D uncertain. Trimming left V 1 base short and J 1 base short, with 7 bases between. The CDR3 is made up of 14 amino acids. Per germline, CDR1 MNHNS and CDR2 SASEGT. CDR3 coding DNA: TGTGCCAGCAGTGAAGGTTTGGGGAACACTGAAGCTTTCTTT. Its protein product is CASSEGLGNTEAFF.

The chain joins TRBV10-2 to TRBJ1-1; D gene ambiguous. The CDR3 covers 12 residues. Germline CDR1 WSHSY, CDR2 SAAADI. The V and J ends lost 3 bases and 7 bases respectively, with 9 bases between them. The CDR3 region is CASSDSVFEAFF. CDR3 in DNA: TGCGCCAGCAGTGATTCGGTTTTTGAAGCTTTCTTT.

CDR3 region: CATSSIAGMGNYEQYF. For the CDR3, the DNA is TGTGCCACCAGCAGCATTGCAGGGATGGGCAACTACGAGCAGTACTTC. This chain connects TRBV15 to TRBJ2-7, with a possible D match to TRBD1 (5 bases). Trimming removed 3 bases at V and 3 bases at J, with 18 bases between. This CDR3 is 16 amino acids long. The germline V gene encodes CDR1 LNHNV and CDR2 YYDKDF (reference sequence).

The chain combines TRBV7-2 with TRBJ2-2; TRBD1 might be the D (6 bases). V was shortened by 5 bases and J by 3 bases, with 13 bases between the two germline ends. CDR3 length: 15 amino acids. Germline-derived CDR1 and CDR2 are SGHTA and FQGNSA. The DNA for the CDR3 is TGTGCCAGCAGCCCGGACAGATTCTACACCGGGGAGCTGTTTTTT. Protein sequence: CASSPDRFYTGELFF.

This chain connects TRBV6-4 to TRBJ1-2, with D possibly TRBD1 on 6 matching bases. The CDR3 is 15 amino acids. V lost 6 bases, J lost 4 bases, and 18 bases lay in between. Germline lookup yields CDR1 MRHNA and CDR2 SNTAGT. CDR3 sequence reads: CASRRAGDGIYGYTF. The CDR3 DNA reads TGTGCCAGCAGACGAGCAGGGGATGGTATCTATGGCTACACCTTC.